This TCR beta chain derives from a study of T cell clonotyping in hematopoietic cell transplantation. The assay was immunoSEQ multiplex PCR, and TCRdb's table has in-frame clones only and misses some. Of more than 9,000 clones in the sample, 91% are singletons; the top ten hold about 0.79%. This TCR derives from a woman aged 45 to 65 in good health. Some clones in this sample may be carry-over from other donors' samples. Material: peripheral blood mononuclear cells.

CDR3 sequence reads: CASNIGLFYGYTF. The CDR3 region has the DNA TGTGCCAGCAATATCGGACTATTCTATGGCTACACCTTC. The J gene is TRBJ1-2, the V gene TRBV2; D is ambiguous. Germline V gene lookup returns CDR1 SNHLY and CDR2 FYNNEI. The length of the CDR3 is 13 residues. Deletions cut 7 bases from V and 4 bases from J, with 13 bases between.